The clone carrying this TCR beta chain was recorded at least ten times. The target antigen is unknown. A Clinical Activity Score of at least 3, a NOSPECS grade of at least 4 and a duration under 3 months were recorded in the ophthalmopathy patients. This sample is drawn from a study of T cells in Graves' hyperthyroidism and ophthalmopathy. Study summary: At the time of initial diagnosis and before any treatment, peripheral blood was collected. Study observations and caveats: Within blood appeared most thyroid clonotypes that had expanded above 0.001.

RNA transcripts provided the source from which TCR beta CDR3 regions were amplified. TCR CDR3 regions were first amplified by RT-PCR with HTBI primers. TCRdb independently ran MiXCR on the multiplex PCR reads; one entry per CDR3 protein. This sample has 400,000 to 550,000 distinct CDR3 sequences, with around 22% found just once. The sequencing sample was made of blood. This TCR derives from a woman aged 30 to 39 with Graves' ophthalmopathy.

The CDR3, as DNA: TGCGCCAGCAGCCATGACCGGGACACTTATAGCAATCAGCCCCAGCATTTT. This sequence encodes CASSHDRDTYSNQPQHF. V usage is TRBV4-1 and J usage is TRBJ1-5, with D possibly matching TRBD1 (6 bases). The germline V gene encodes CDR1 MGHRA and CDR2 YSYEKL. V lost 3 bases, J lost 0 bases, and 15 bases lay in between. This CDR3 is built from 17 residues.